This T cell receptor (beta chain) was sequenced during a study of T cell responses to AZD1222 COVID-19 vaccine. Study-wide results and caveats: Clonal diversity was possibly underestimated, and white British individuals and females predominated among donors.

This table comes from immunoSEQ multiplex PCR, and its TCRdb copy is limited to in-frame clones, with some not included. This sample has 85,000 to 90,000 clones; around nine tenths occur once, and the top ten carry around 5.5%. About this clone: The antigen is undetermined.

This CDR3 region has 12 residues. The germline V gene encodes CDR1 SQVTM and CDR2 ANQGSEA. Trimming took off 4 bases at V and 4 bases at J, with 10 bases between the two ends. The input for sequencing was peripheral blood, taken on day 0 of MenACWY control vaccination. The gene calls are TRBV29-1 and TRBJ2-5; D is undetermined. The receptor's source is an adult in good health. This chain's CDR3 is CSVARFRETQYF. Here the CDR3 DNA reads TGCAGCGTTGCAAGGTTCCGAGAGACCCAGTACTTC.